The rows below give T cell receptor beta chains drawn from one sample of a study of cytomegalovirus exposure and HLA in healthy donors. The data were produced by immunoSEQ multiplex PCR, yet TCRdb's version contains in-frame clones alone and is incomplete. The table has about 89,000 clones, about 85% seen once; the top ten hold around 7.4%. Sequencing was carried out using PBMCs. All receptors come from a man in his forties or fifties in good health and CMV-seropositive. Both conserved end residues are part of each CDR3. D genes are given only for firm matches. The size entry is marked missing in some rows and otherwise reads once, few, many or a size class.

J gene: TRBJ1-5; clone size: NA; V gene: TRBV6-1; D gene: TRBD1; CDR3 protein: CASSDSRGQGGNQPQHF; CDR3 DNA: TGTGCCAGCAGTGATTCTAGGGGACAGGGAGGAAATCAGCCCCAGCATTTT
J gene: TRBJ2-2; clone size: NA; V gene: TRBV9; D gene: TRBD2; CDR3 protein: CASSVALAGNTGELFF; CDR3 DNA: TGTGCCAGCAGCGTAGCACTAGCGGGGAACACCGGGGAGCTGTTTTTT
J gene: TRBJ1-6; clone size: NA; V gene: TRBV19; D gene: TRBD1; CDR3 protein: CASTPGGNSPLHF; CDR3 DNA: TGTGCCAGTACCCCAGGGGGTAATTCACCCCTCCACTTT
J gene: TRBJ2-6; clone size: NA; V gene: TRBV7-8; D gene: NA; CDR3 protein: CASSLTGSGANVLTF; CDR3 DNA: TGTGCCAGCAGCTTGACAGGCTCTGGGGCCAACGTCCTGACTTTC
J gene: TRBJ1-1; clone size: NA; V gene: TRBV18; D gene: TRBD1; CDR3 protein: CASSQTGTGLNTEAFF; CDR3 DNA: TGTGCCAGCTCGCAAACCGGGACAGGGCTTAACACTGAAGCTTTCTTT
J gene: TRBJ1-4; clone size: NA; V gene: TRBV19; D gene: TRBD1; CDR3 protein: CASSKDRGGEKLFF; CDR3 DNA: TGTGCCAGTAGTAAGGACAGGGGTGGGGAAAAACTGTTTTTT
J gene: TRBJ1-2; clone size: NA; V gene: TRBV6-5; D gene: NA; CDR3 protein: CASSYREGYGYTF; CDR3 DNA: TGTGCCAGCAGTTACAGGGAGGGCTATGGCTACACCTTC
J gene: TRBJ2-3; clone size: NA; V gene: TRBV27; D gene: NA; CDR3 protein: CASSLIDSRSTDTQYF; CDR3 DNA: TGTGCCAGCAGTTTAATTGACTCCCGTAGCACAGATACGCAGTATTTT
J gene: TRBJ2-6; clone size: NA; V gene: TRBV2; D gene: NA; CDR3 protein: CASKAAARLVSGANVLTF; CDR3 DNA: TGTGCCAGCAAGGCGGCAGCCCGGTTGGTCTCTGGGGCCAACGTCCTGACTTTC
J gene: TRBJ1-2; clone size: NA; V gene: TRBV7-9; D gene: TRBD1; CDR3 protein: CASSRRPDRANYGYTF; CDR3 DNA: TGTGCCAGCAGCCGTAGGCCCGACAGGGCAAACTATGGCTACACCTTC
J gene: TRBJ2-7; clone size: NA; V gene: TRBV5-1; D gene: NA; CDR3 protein: CASSRLEDPYEQYF; CDR3 DNA: TGCGCCAGCAGCAGGTTGGAGGACCCCTACGAGCAGTACTTC
J gene: TRBJ2-1; clone size: few; V gene: TRBV7-2; D gene: TRBD2; CDR3 protein: CASSLASGRVNEQFF; CDR3 DNA: TGTGCCAGCAGCTTGGCTAGCGGGAGGGTTAATGAGCAGTTCTTC
J gene: TRBJ2-2; clone size: NA; V gene: TRBV7-3; D gene: NA; CDR3 protein: CASSGESRELFF; CDR3 DNA: TGTGCCAGCAGCGGGGAGAGCAGGGAGCTGTTTTTT
J gene: TRBJ2-7; clone size: once; V gene: TRBV5-1; D gene: TRBD2; CDR3 protein: CASSLELSGGWSYEQYF; CDR3 DNA: TGCGCCAGCAGCTTGGAATTGTCGGGGGGGTGGTCCTACGAGCAGTACTTC
J gene: TRBJ1-2; clone size: NA; V gene: TRBV7-4; D gene: NA; CDR3 protein: CVSSLREGRVSDGYTF; CDR3 DNA: TGTGTCAGCAGCTTAAGAGAAGGGAGGGTATCGGATGGCTACACCTTC
J gene: TRBJ2-1; clone size: NA; V gene: TRBV6-7; D gene: NA; CDR3 protein: CASSYITSFDEQFF; CDR3 DNA: TGTGCCAGCAGTTACATAACTAGCTTCGATGAGCAGTTCTTC
J gene: TRBJ2-3; clone size: NA; V gene: TRBV7-2; D gene: TRBD1; CDR3 protein: CASSTRQGRGQYF; CDR3 DNA: TGTGCCAGCAGCACCCGACAGGGAAGAGGGCAGTATTTT
J gene: TRBJ2-1; clone size: NA; V gene: TRBV2; D gene: TRBD2; CDR3 protein: CASSERVIAGYNEQFF; CDR3 DNA: TGTGCCAGCAGTGAAAGGGTAATAGCGGGATACAATGAGCAGTTCTTC
J gene: TRBJ1-2; clone size: NA; V gene: TRBV5-1; D gene: NA; CDR3 protein: CASKTIRGGYGYTF; CDR3 DNA: TGCGCCAGCAAGACCATTAGGGGAGGCTATGGCTACACCTTC
J gene: TRBJ1-3; clone size: NA; V gene: TRBV7-9; D gene: NA; CDR3 protein: CASSQQGRGNTIYF; CDR3 DNA: TGTGCCAGCAGCCAACAGGGTAGGGGAAACACCATATATTTT
J gene: TRBJ2-5; clone size: NA; V gene: TRBV28; D gene: TRBD2; CDR3 protein: CATGLGLAGGETQYF; CDR3 DNA: TGTGCCACCGGACTAGGACTAGCGGGAGGGGAGACCCAGTACTTC
J gene: TRBJ2-1; clone size: NA; V gene: TRBV5-6; D gene: TRBD2; CDR3 protein: CASSLGAGGPHEQFF; CDR3 DNA: TGTGCCAGCAGCTTGGGGGCGGGAGGGCCTCATGAGCAGTTCTTC
J gene: TRBJ1-1; clone size: NA; V gene: TRBV9; D gene: TRBD1; CDR3 protein: CASRGLGQGVSAEAFF; CDR3 DNA: TGTGCCAGCAGGGGCCTGGGACAGGGGGTTAGCGCTGAAGCTTTCTTT
J gene: TRBJ2-1; clone size: NA; V gene: TRBV5-4; D gene: TRBD2; CDR3 protein: CAGSTGGTSGRNEQFF; CDR3 DNA: TGTGCCGGCAGCACCGGAGGGACTAGCGGGAGAAATGAGCAGTTCTTC
J gene: TRBJ2-1; clone size: NA; V gene: TRBV29-1; D gene: NA; CDR3 protein: CSVRGAVVNEQFF; CDR3 DNA: TGCAGCGTTCGGGGGGCAGTTGTAAATGAGCAGTTCTTC
J gene: TRBJ1-5; clone size: NA; V gene: TRBV6-1; D gene: TRBD1; CDR3 protein: CASRRQGRDQPQHF; CDR3 DNA: TGTGCCAGCAGGAGACAGGGACGAGATCAGCCCCAGCATTTT
J gene: TRBJ1-6; clone size: NA; V gene: TRBV29-1; D gene: NA; CDR3 protein: CSVRSGADNSPLHF; CDR3 DNA: TGCAGCGTTAGGTCAGGAGCGGATAATTCACCCCTCCACTTT
J gene: TRBJ1-2; clone size: NA; V gene: TRBV9; D gene: TRBD1; CDR3 protein: CASSTRGTGDYGYTF; CDR3 DNA: TGTGCCAGCAGCACCCGGGGGACAGGGGACTATGGCTACACCTTC
J gene: TRBJ2-3; clone size: NA; V gene: TRBV7-8; D gene: TRBD2; CDR3 protein: CASSLWEGPSTDTQYF; CDR3 DNA: TGTGCCAGCAGCTTATGGGAGGGGCCTAGCACAGATACGCAGTATTTT
J gene: TRBJ1-3; clone size: NA; V gene: TRBV11-2; D gene: NA; CDR3 protein: CASGAASGNTIYF; CDR3 DNA: TGTGCCAGCGGAGCAGCCTCTGGAAACACCATATATTTT